The subject of this entry is one TCR beta chain. Antigen unknown. The source of the sample is a study of CD8+ T cells in alopecia areata. Study-level background: A regimen of oral tofacitinib, 5 to 10 mg twice daily, was given to treated patients. Study-wide results and limits: The study found higher clonality in lesional than normal scalp, especially in alopecia totalis/universalis. Sequencing of scalp tissue also captures the resident alphabeta T cells of normal skin.

PBMCs were stained for CD3, CD4 and CD8, and CD4+ and CD8+ T cells were sorted. The CDR3 runs 13 residues. CDR1 SQVTM and CDR2 ANQGSEA come from the germline V gene. V trimming: 5 bases; J trimming: 4 bases; junction bases outside the gene matches: 5. cDNA prepared by RNA extraction and subsequent reverse transcription served as the template for sequencing. The table came from immunoSEQ multiplex PCR; TCRdb's copy has only in-frame clones and leaves some out. The table includes fewer than 100,000 clones, 40% to 55% detected once. The source is a human donor with alopecia areata. The chain employs TRBV29-1 and TRBJ2-5; 9 bases align to TRBD1. The sample comprised CD4+ T cells sorted from blood. The CDR3 sequence: CSVRGTGSETQYF. CDR3 nucleotide sequence: TGCAGCGTTCGGGGGACAGGGTCAGAGACCCAGTACTTC.